This TCR beta chain emerged from a study of blood T cell repertoires in COVID-19. Study information: The United States, Italy and Spain provided the acute and convalescent COVID-19 samples. From T cells, B-cell-depleted T cells, or PBMCs came the material, which was cDNA or gDNA.

This CDR3 region has 15 residues. Germline V lookup: CDR1 LNHNV, CDR2 YYDKDF (reference sequence). J was trimmed by 7 bases and V by 5 bases; bases with no gene match: 8. In the authors' workflow: Estimation of nucleated cell counts relied on the amplification of reference gene primers. Profiling relied on immunoSEQ multiplex PCR, and the TCRdb table lists in-frame clones only, not all of them. D and trimming were read from the DNA, whereas the V and J calls and clone size are those reported in that table. The sample yields 65,000 to 85,000 clones, about 93% seen once. The chain couples TRBV15 to TRBJ2-1, with 10 bases aligning to TRBD1. Sequenced: peripheral blood. The source is a human donor in a cohort sampled during active COVID-19. In DNA, the CDR3 is TGTGCCACCAGCTACTACGACAGGGGGCAAAATGAGCAGTTCTTC. It codes for CATSYYDRGQNEQFF.